This T cell receptor beta chain stems from a study of T-cell reconstitution after alpha-beta-depleted transplantation in children. A library of TCRbeta sequences, prepared with unique molecular identifiers, was generated. TCRdb reprocessed the PCR reads via MiXCR and lists one record per CDR3 protein. The table has approximately 520,000 distinct CDR3 sequences, approximately 32% seen once. CDR1 is DFQATT and CDR2 is SNEGSKA in the germline V gene (reference sequence). The V and J ends lost 2 bases and 4 bases, in that order; junction bases with no gene match: 6. The CDR3 has 15 residues. This clonotype was observed a handful of times.

This TCR derives from a human donor who donated a stem cell graft to a child with aplastic anemia. This chain connects TRBV20-1 to TRBJ1-2; TRBD1 matches 11 bases. This sample comprised PBMCs from the stem cell graft donor, obtained from the stem cell graft. In DNA, the CDR3 is TGCAGTGCTAGACCTGAGGACAGGGGGCTCTATGGCTACACCTTC. Protein sequence: CSARPEDRGLYGYTF.